This T cell receptor (beta chain) appears in the sequencing data of a study of post-analysis software for immune sequencing data. Study-level findings and limits: In patients, TRBV5-6, TRBV5-1 and TRBV20-1 belonged to five or six TRBV segments found more frequently than in controls. Analysis by F measure revealed that same-batch samples clustered strongly together. Multiple sclerosis patients showed significantly lower normalized Chao1 diversity than controls did.

The TCR beta cDNA libraries carried unique molecular identifiers. T cells numbering about 0.9 to 11 million yielded cDNA molecules that totaled roughly 500,000. One entry per CDR3 protein, called by TCRdb with MiXCR from the PCR reads. Among roughly 580,000 distinct CDR3 sequences listed, roughly two fifths were seen once. The CDR3 loop spans 16 amino acids. Trimming removed 5 bases from V and 3 bases from J; junction bases left unmatched: 8. Remarks on this clonotype: Its antigen is not known.

The sequence was collected from a girl aged 5-17 years with multiple sclerosis. The sample comprised blood. This chain links TRBV12-3 or TRBV12-4 with TRBJ2-1, with 9 bases aligning to TRBD2. This chain's CDR3 is CASSPLAGVGYNEQFF. The CDR3 nucleotides read TGTGCCAGCAGTCCTTTAGCGGGAGTGGGCTACAATGAGCAGTTCTTC.